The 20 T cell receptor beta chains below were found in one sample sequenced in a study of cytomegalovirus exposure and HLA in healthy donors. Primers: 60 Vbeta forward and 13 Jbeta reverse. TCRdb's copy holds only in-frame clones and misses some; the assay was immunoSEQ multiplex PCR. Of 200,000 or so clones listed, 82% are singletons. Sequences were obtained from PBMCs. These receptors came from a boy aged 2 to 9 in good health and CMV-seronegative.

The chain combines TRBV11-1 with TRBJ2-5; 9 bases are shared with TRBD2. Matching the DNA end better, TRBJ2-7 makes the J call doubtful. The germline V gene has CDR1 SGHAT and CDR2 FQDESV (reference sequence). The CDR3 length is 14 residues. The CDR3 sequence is CASSFGAGGNEQYF. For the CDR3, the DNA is TGTGCCAGCAGCTTCGGTGCGGGGGGGAACGAGCAGTACTTC.

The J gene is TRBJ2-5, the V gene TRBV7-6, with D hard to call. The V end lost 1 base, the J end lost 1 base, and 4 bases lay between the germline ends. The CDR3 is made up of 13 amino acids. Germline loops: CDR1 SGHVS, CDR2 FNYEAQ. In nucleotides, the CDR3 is TGTGCCAGCAGCTTAGGCGGCCAAGAGACCCAGTACTTC. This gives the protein CASSLGGQETQYF.

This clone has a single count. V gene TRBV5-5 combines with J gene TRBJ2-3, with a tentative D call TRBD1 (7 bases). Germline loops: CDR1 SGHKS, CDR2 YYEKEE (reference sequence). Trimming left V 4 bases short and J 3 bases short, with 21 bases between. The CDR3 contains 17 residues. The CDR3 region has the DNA TGTGCCAGCAGCCCGGGGGACAGCCCCGTTAAGACAGATACGCAGTATTTT. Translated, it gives CASSPGDSPVKTDTQYF. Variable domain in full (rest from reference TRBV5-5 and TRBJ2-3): DAGVTQSPTHLIKTRGQQVTLRCSPISGHKSVSWYQQVLGQGPQFIFQYYEKEERGRGNFPDRFSARQFPNYSSELNVNALLLGDSALYLCASSPGDSPVKTDTQYFGPGTRLTVL.

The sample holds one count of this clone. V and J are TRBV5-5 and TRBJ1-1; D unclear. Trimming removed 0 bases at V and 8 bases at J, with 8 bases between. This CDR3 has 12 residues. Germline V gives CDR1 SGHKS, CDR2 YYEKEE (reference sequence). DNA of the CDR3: TGTGCCAGCAGCTTGGAGTCCGGGGAAGCTTTCTTT. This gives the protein CASSLESGEAFF. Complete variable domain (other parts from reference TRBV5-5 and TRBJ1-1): DAGVTQSPTHLIKTRGQQVTLRCSPISGHKSVSWYQQVLGQGPQFIFQYYEKEERGRGNFPDRFSARQFPNYSSELNVNALLLGDSALYLCASSLESGEAFFGQGTRLTVV.

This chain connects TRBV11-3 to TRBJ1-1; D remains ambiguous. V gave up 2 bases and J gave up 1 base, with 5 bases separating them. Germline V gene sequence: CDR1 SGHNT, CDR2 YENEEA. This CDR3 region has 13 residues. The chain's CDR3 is CASSLTWNTEAFF. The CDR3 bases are TGTGCCAGCAGCTTAACATGGAACACTGAAGCTTTCTTT.

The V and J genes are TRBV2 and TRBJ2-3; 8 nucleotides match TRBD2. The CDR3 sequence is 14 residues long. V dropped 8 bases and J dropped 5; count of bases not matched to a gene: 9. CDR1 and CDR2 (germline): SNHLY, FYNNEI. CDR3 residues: CASAAGLVRDTQYF. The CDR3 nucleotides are TGTGCCAGCGCCGCGGGACTAGTAAGAGATACGCAGTATTTT.

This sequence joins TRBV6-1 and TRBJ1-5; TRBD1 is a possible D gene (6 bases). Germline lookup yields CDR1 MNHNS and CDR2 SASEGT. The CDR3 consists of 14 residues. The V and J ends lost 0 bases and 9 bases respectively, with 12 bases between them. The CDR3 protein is CASSEAGGGWPQHF. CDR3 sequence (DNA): TGTGCCAGCAGTGAAGCAGGGGGAGGGTGGCCCCAGCATTTT.

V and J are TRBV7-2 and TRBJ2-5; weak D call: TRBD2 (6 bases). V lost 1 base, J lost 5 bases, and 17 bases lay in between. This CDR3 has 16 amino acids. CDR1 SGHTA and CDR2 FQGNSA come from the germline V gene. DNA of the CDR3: TGTGCCAGCAGCTTAGAGGGCGTGGGGGGATGGGAGACCCAGTACTTC. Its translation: CASSLEGVGGWETQYF. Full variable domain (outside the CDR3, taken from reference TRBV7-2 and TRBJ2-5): GAGVSQSPSNKVTEKGKDVELRCDPISGHTALYWYRQSLGQGLEFLIYFQGNSAPDKSGLPSDRFSAERTGGSVSTLTIQRTQQEDSAVYLCASSLEGVGGWETQYFGPGTRLLVL.

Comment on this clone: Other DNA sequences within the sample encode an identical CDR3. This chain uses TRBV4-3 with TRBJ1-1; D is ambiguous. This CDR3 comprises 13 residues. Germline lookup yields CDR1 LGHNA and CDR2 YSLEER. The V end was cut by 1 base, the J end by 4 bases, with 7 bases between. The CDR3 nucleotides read TGCGCCAGCAGCCAAGGACGAGGCACTGAAGCTTTCTTT. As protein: CASSQGRGTEAFF.

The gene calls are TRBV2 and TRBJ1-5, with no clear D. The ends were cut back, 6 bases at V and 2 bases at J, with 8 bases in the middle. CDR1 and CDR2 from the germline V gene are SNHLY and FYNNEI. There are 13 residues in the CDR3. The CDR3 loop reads CASRVEGNQPQHF. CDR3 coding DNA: TGTGCCAGCAGGGTGGAGGGCAATCAGCCCCAGCATTTT.

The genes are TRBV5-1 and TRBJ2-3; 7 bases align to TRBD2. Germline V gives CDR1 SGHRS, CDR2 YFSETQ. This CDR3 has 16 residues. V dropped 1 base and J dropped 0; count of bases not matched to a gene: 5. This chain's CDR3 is CASSLSRGSSTDTQYF. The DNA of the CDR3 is TGCGCCAGCAGCTTGTCGCGGGGGAGTAGCACAGATACGCAGTATTTT.

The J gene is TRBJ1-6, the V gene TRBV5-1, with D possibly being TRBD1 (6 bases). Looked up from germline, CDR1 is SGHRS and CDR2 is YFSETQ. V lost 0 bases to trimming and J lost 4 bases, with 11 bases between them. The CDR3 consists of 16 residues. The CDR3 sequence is CASSLAGDAYNSPLHF. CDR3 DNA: TGCGCCAGCAGCTTGGCAGGGGACGCATATAATTCACCCCTCCACTTT. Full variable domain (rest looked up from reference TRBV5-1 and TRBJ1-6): KAGVTQTPRYLIKTRGQQVTLSCSPISGHRSVSWYQQTPGQGLQFLFEYFSETQRNKGNFPGRFSGRQFSNSRSEMNVSTLELGDSALYLCASSLAGDAYNSPLHFGNGTRLTVT.

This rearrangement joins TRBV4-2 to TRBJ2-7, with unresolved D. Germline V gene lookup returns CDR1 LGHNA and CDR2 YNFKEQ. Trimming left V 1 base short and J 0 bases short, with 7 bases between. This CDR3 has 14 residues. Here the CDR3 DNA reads TGTGCCAGCAGCCAAGCGAGAAGCTCCTACGAGCAGTACTTC. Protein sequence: CASSQARSSYEQYF.

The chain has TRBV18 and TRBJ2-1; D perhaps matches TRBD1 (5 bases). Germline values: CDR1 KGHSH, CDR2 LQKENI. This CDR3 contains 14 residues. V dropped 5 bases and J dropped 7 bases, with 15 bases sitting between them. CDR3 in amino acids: CASSYRNKRNEQFF. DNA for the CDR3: TGTGCCAGCTCATACAGGAACAAACGTAATGAGCAGTTCTTC.

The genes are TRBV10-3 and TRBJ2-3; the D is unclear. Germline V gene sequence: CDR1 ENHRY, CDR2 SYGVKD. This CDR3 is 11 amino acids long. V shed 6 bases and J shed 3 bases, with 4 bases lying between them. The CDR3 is CAIRTTDTQYF. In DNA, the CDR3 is TGTGCCATCAGGACTACAGATACGCAGTATTTT.

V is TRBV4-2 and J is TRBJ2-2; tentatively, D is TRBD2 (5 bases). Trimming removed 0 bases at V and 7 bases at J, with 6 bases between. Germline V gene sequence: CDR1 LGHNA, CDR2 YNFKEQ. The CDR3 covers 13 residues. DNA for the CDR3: TGTGCCAGCAGCCAAGATGGAGGCGGGGAGCTGTTTTTT. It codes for CASSQDGGGELFF.

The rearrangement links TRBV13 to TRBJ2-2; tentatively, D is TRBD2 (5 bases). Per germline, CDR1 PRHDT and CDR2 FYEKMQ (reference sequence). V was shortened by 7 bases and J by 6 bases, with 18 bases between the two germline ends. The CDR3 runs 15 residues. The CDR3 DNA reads TGTGCCAGCACCCCTCCCAGACGGGGAGCCGGGGAGCTGTTTTTT. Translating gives CASTPPRRGAGELFF.

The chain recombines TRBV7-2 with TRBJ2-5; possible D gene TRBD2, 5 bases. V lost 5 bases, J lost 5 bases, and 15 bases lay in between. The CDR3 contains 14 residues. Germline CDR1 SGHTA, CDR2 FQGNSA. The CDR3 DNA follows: TGTGCCAGCAGCCGCTGGACTGGGCGGGAGACCCAGTACTTC. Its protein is CASSRWTGRETQYF.

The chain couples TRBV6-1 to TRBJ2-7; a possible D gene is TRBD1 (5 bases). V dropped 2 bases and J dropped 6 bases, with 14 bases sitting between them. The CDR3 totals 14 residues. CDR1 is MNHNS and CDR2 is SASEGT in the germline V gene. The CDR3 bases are TGTGCCAGCAGTGAAATGGGGCAGACCAGCGAGCAGTACTTC. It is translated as CASSEMGQTSEQYF.

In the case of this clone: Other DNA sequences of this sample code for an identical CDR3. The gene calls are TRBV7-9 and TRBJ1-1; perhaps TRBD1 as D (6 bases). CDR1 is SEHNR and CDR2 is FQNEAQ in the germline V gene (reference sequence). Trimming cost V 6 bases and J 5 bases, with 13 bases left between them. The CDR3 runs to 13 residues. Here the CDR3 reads CASSSQGNTEAFF. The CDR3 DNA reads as TGTGCCAGCAGTTCACAGGGAAATACTGAAGCTTTCTTT.